This passage covers 30 T cell receptor beta chains from one sample sequenced in a study of cytotoxic CD8 clonotypes in ibrutinib-treated CLL. Assay: immunoSEQ multiplex PCR; the TCRdb copy retains only in-frame clones and omits some. This table holds roughly 15,000 clones, 70% to 90% found once. The material was PBMCs, obtained before ibrutinib treatment. The origin of the receptors is a human donor with chronic lymphocytic leukemia.

V and J are TRBV18 and TRBJ2-5; a weak D match, TRBD2 (6 bases). V was shortened by 2 bases and J by 7 bases, with 11 bases between the two germline ends. This CDR3 contains 13 residues. From germline, CDR1 is KGHSH and CDR2 LQKENI. The CDR3 DNA sequence: TGTGCCAGCTCACCAAGCCAGGAGGGGACCCAGTACTTC. This translates into CASSPSQEGTQYF.

V is TRBV4-3 and J is TRBJ2-5, with 9 bases fitting TRBD1. This CDR3 spans 16 amino acids. The V segment lost 0 bases and the J segment 5 bases; nucleotides outside the gene matches: 7. Germline CDR1 LGHNA, CDR2 YSLEER. DNA for the CDR3: TGCGCCAGCAGCCAAGATTTACAGGGGGCGCGGGAGACCCAGTACTTC. Translation gives CASSQDLQGARETQYF.

This chain links TRBV7-3 with TRBJ2-1; 8 positions agree with TRBD2. J gave up 8 bases and V 5 bases, and 20 bases lay outside the gene matches. This CDR3 has 18 amino acids. Per germline, CDR1 SGHTA and CDR2 FQGTGA. This CDR3 reads CASSPPNGGREGRDEQFF. Written as DNA, the CDR3 is TGTGCCAGCAGCCCGCCCAATGGTGGCCGGGAGGGCCGGGATGAGCAGTTCTTC.

This chain connects TRBV29-1 to TRBJ2-5; 12 positions match TRBD2. Per germline, CDR1 SQVTM and CDR2 ANQGSEA. The CDR3 runs 16 residues. V shed 3 bases, J shed 2 bases, and the junction held 7 bases outside the gene matches. Here the CDR3 DNA reads TGCAGCGTTGAGGACACTAGCGGGAGGATTCAAGAGACCCAGTACTTC. It is translated as CSVEDTSGRIQETQYF.

The rearrangement links TRBV15 to TRBJ1-2; 8 nucleotides match TRBD1. The V and J ends lost 3 bases and 4 bases, in that order; junction bases with no gene match: 10. Germline assignment: CDR1 LNHNV and CDR2 YYDKDF (reference sequence). This CDR3 region has 16 residues. The CDR3 nucleotides are TGTGCCACCAGCAGGATGACAGGGGACGAGGTCTATGGCTACACCTTC. Residues: CATSRMTGDEVYGYTF.

The chain combines TRBV7-9 with TRBJ2-3; TRBD2 matches at 14 bases. The CDR3 consists of 16 residues. CDR1 and CDR2 from the germline V gene are SEHNR and FQNEAQ (reference sequence). V lost 3 bases and J lost 3; bases outside the gene matches: 2. The CDR3 DNA follows: TGTGCCAGCAGCTTCCGGACTAGCGGGAGGACAGATACGCAGTATTTT. Protein sequence: CASSFRTSGRTDTQYF. Supplemented by reference TRBV7-9 and TRBJ2-3, the full variable domain reads DTGVSQNPRHKITKRGQNVTFRCDPISEHNRLYWYRQTLGQGPEFLTYFQNEAQLEKSRLLSDRFSAERPKGSFSTLEIQRTEQGDSAMYLCASSFRTSGRTDTQYFGPGTRLTVL.

The rearrangement joins TRBV19 to TRBJ1-5; D is ambiguous. Trimming took 2 bases from V and 1 from J, leaving 15 bases between them. This CDR3 has 17 amino acids. Germline CDR1 LNHDA, CDR2 SQIVND (reference sequence). The CDR3 DNA is TGTGCCAGTAGTATACACGGCCGCGAGAGAAGCAATCAGCCCCAGCATTTT. Its protein product is CASSIHGRERSNQPQHF.

This rearrangement joins TRBV5-1 to TRBJ2-1; 7 bases map to TRBD2. CDR3 length equals 14 residues. The junction had 9 bases not matched to a gene; V was cut back by 2 bases and J by 10 bases. Germline V lookup: CDR1 SGHRS, CDR2 YFSETQ. For the CDR3, the DNA is TGCGCCAGCAGCTTTCGGCGGGAGAGTGGGGAGCAGTTCTTC. Translation: CASSFRRESGEQFF.

V and J are TRBV5-4 and TRBJ2-7; 7 bases line up with TRBD2. Germline lookup yields CDR1 SGHNT and CDR2 YYREEE (reference sequence). Trimming removed 0 bases from V and 6 bases from J; junction bases left unmatched: 3. CDR3 length: 13 amino acids. The CDR3 region has the DNA TGTGCCAGCAGCTTGGGAGGGAGGGGCGAGCAGTACTTC. Translated: CASSLGGRGEQYF. Together with reference TRBV5-4 and TRBJ2-7, the CDR3 gives the full variable domain: ETGVTQSPTHLIKTRGQQVTLRCSSQSGHNTVSWYQQALGQGPQFIFQYYREEENGRGNFPPRFSGLQFPNYSSELNVNALELDDSALYLCASSLGGRGEQYFGPGTRLTVT.

The V gene is TRBV27, the J gene TRBJ2-1; a weak D match, TRBD1 (5 bases). Per germline, CDR1 MNHEY and CDR2 SMNVEV (reference sequence). The CDR3 totals 16 residues. Trimming removed 2 bases from V and 1 base from J, with 12 bases in between. CDR3 protein: CASSLARVSSYNEQFF. CDR3 sequence (DNA): TGTGCCAGCAGTTTAGCCAGGGTGAGTTCCTACAATGAGCAGTTCTTC.

J is TRBJ2-2 and V is TRBV15; 9 positions match TRBD1. Germline V gene lookup returns CDR1 LNHNV and CDR2 YYDKDF (reference sequence). The CDR3 spans 14 residues. Trimming cost V 8 bases and J 2 bases; bases outside gene matches: 3. CDR3 in DNA: TGTGCCACCTGGGACAGGGATAACACCGGGGAGCTGTTTTTT. The encoded protein is CATWDRDNTGELFF.

The chain combines TRBV27 with TRBJ1-5; the D gene is possibly TRBD1 (5 bases). Germline-derived CDR1 and CDR2 are MNHEY and SMNVEV (reference sequence). V shed 1 base and J shed 2 bases, with 9 bases lying between them. This CDR3 contains 15 residues. The CDR3: CASSLLWGGNQPQHF. The CDR3 DNA reads TGTGCCAGCAGTTTATTGTGGGGGGGCAATCAGCCCCAGCATTTT.

As to this clone: Germline and junction disagree at one end, which may indicate a read error. This rearrangement joins TRBV7-7 to TRBJ2-1, with 10 bases fitting TRBD2. CDR1 and CDR2 (germline): SSHAT, FNYEAQ (reference sequence). This CDR3 is built from 16 residues. CDR3 protein: CASSLASGRLPNEQFF. CDR3 bases: TGTGCTAGCAGCTTAGCTAGCGGGAGACTCCCCAATGAGCAGTTCTTC. The full variable domain, rest sourced from reference TRBV7-7 and TRBJ2-1, is GAGVSQSPRYKVTKRGQDVTLRCDPISSHATLYWYQQALGQGPEFLTYFNYEAQPDKSGLPSDRFSAERPEGSISTLTIQRTEQRDSAMYRCASSLASGRLPNEQFFGPGTRLTVL.

This clone appeared a few times. This chain links TRBV7-3 with TRBJ2-7; D remains ambiguous. V was clipped by 1 base and J by 2 bases, with 9 bases between them. CDR3 size: 14 residues. From germline, CDR1 is SGHTA and CDR2 FQGTGA. The CDR3 here is CASSLMDGPYEQYF. CDR3 DNA sequence: TGTGCCAGCAGCTTAATGGACGGGCCCTACGAGCAGTACTTC.

This clone was counted once. V usage is TRBV6-5 and J usage is TRBJ2-7, with TRBD2 identical over 12 bases. From germline, CDR1 is MNHEY and CDR2 SVGAGI. The CDR3 covers 13 residues. V was clipped by 11 bases and J by 4 bases; unmatched bases: 6. In nucleotides, the CDR3 is TGTGCCGCGCAAACTAGCGGGAGGTACGAGCAGTACTTC. It yields the protein CAAQTSGRYEQYF.

The chain joins TRBV27 to TRBJ2-1, with D possibly matching TRBD2 (6 bases). Per germline, CDR1 MNHEY and CDR2 SMNVEV (reference sequence). The CDR3 loop spans 13 amino acids. Trimming removed 9 bases at V and 7 bases at J, with 16 bases between. The CDR3 DNA follows: TGTGCCAGTAGACCCGGGACTCAAAATGAGCAGTTCTTC. It yields the protein CASRPGTQNEQFF.

The sample holds a few counts of this clone. CDR3 loop: CASSLLRRLRYNEQFF. CDR3 coding DNA: TGTGCCAGCAGTTTATTGAGGCGACTGAGGTACAATGAGCAGTTCTTC. The chain links TRBV27 to TRBJ2-1, with D unclear. V was trimmed by 1 base and J by 4 bases, leaving 14 bases between them. The CDR3 consists of 16 residues. Germline V gene data show CDR1 as MNHEY and CDR2 as SMNVEV (reference sequence).

The J gene is TRBJ2-7, the V gene TRBV5-1, with 8 bases aligning to TRBD2. Per germline, CDR1 SGHRS and CDR2 YFSETQ. With V trimmed by 4 bases and J by 2 bases, 5 bases remained unmatched. The CDR3 is 14 amino acids. The DNA for the CDR3 is TGCGCCAGCAGCCGGGGACTAGAAGCCTACGAGCAGTACTTC. Protein product: CASSRGLEAYEQYF.

This chain joins TRBV29-1 and TRBJ2-7, with D hard to call. The CDR3 has 14 residues. The germline V and J ends were trimmed by 4 bases and 0 bases, with 13 bases remaining between them. CDR1 is SQVTM, CDR2 ANQGSEA, per germline. The CDR3 region is CSVVTQMNSYEQYF. In DNA form, the CDR3 reads TGCAGCGTTGTAACGCAGATGAACTCCTACGAGCAGTACTTC.

The V call is TRBV12-5, the J call TRBJ2-3, with D tentatively TRBD1 (6 bases). The V and J ends lost 2 bases and 2 bases respectively, with 8 bases between them. Germline CDR1 is LGHNT and CDR2 is FRNRAP. The CDR3 has 14 residues. In DNA, the CDR3 is TGTGCTAGTGGTTTGACAGGGTTCACAGATACGCAGTATTTT. Encoded protein: CASGLTGFTDTQYF. The variable domain in full, with the rest retrieved from reference TRBV12-5 and TRBJ2-3, is DARVTQTPRHKVTEMGQEVTMRCQPILGHNTVFWYRQTMMQGLELLAYFRNRAPLDDSGMPKDRFSAEMPDATLATLKIQPSEPRDSAVYFCASGLTGFTDTQYFGPGTRLTVL.

V usage is TRBV5-1 and J usage is TRBJ2-3, with 9 nucleotides matching TRBD1. Looked up from germline, CDR1 is SGHRS and CDR2 is YFSETQ. The CDR3 loop spans 20 amino acids. Trimming removed 1 base from V and 3 bases from J; junction bases left unmatched: 18. The CDR3 spells CASSLRVGGTGPVLTDTQYF. CDR3 DNA: TGCGCCAGCAGCTTGAGAGTGGGCGGGACAGGGCCGGTTTTGACAGATACGCAGTATTTT.

V usage is TRBV5-1 and J usage is TRBJ1-2; 7 nucleotides match TRBD1. The trim removed 4 bases at V and 8 bases at J, leaving 11 bases unmatched. Germline loops: CDR1 SGHRS, CDR2 YFSETQ. The CDR3 is 14 amino acids. CDR3 region: CASSHLDRSGGYTF. The CDR3 DNA reads TGCGCCAGCAGCCATTTGGACAGGAGCGGGGGCTACACCTTC.

The chain recombines TRBV5-1 with TRBJ2-7; possibly TRBD1 for D (5 bases). CDR3 length: 14 amino acids. Trimming pared 4 bases from V and 2 bases from J, leaving 13 bases between. The germline V gene encodes CDR1 SGHRS and CDR2 YFSETQ. The CDR3 region has the DNA TGCGCCAGCAGCGCTTCAGGGAACACCTACGAGCAGTACTTC. It is translated as CASSASGNTYEQYF.

This clone was seen a few times. The chain links TRBV19 to TRBJ1-5; 10 bases match TRBD1. Germline assignment: CDR1 LNHDA and CDR2 SQIVND (reference sequence). V trimming: 3 bases; J trimming: 5 bases; junction bases outside the gene matches: 10. CDR3 size: 17 residues. The chain's CDR3 is CASSIRARDRGHQPQHF. CDR3 DNA sequence: TGTGCCAGTAGTATCAGGGCCCGGGACAGGGGCCATCAGCCCCAGCATTTT.

CDR3 sequence reads: CASSSLLGQGGTEAFF. DNA of the CDR3: TGTGCCAGCAGTTCCCTCCTTGGACAGGGCGGCACTGAAGCTTTCTTT. This chain joins TRBV28 and TRBJ1-1; 8 bases map to TRBD1. The CDR3 length is 16 residues. Germline V gene lookup returns CDR1 MDHEN and CDR2 SYDVKM. V shed 4 bases, J shed 4 bases, and the junction held 11 bases outside the gene matches.

This rearrangement joins TRBV7-3 to TRBJ2-5, with 11 bases matching TRBD2. J lost 5 bases, V lost 5 bases, and 13 bases had no gene match. The CDR3 is 17 residues long. The V gene's germline CDR1 is SGHTA and CDR2 FQGTGA. The CDR3 bases are TGTGCCAGCAGCGGCCCCACTAGCGGGAGAGGGGTGGAGACCCAGTACTTC. Translated: CASSGPTSGRGVETQYF.

The sample holds one count of this clone. The chain carries TRBV14 and TRBJ2-3; the D is unclear. The CDR3 has 13 residues. V lost 0 bases, J lost 5 bases, and 6 bases lay in between. Looked up from germline, CDR1 is SGHDN and CDR2 is FVKESK. DNA for the CDR3: TGTGCCAGCAGCCAAGATAGGGTAGATACGCAGTATTTT. Protein product: CASSQDRVDTQYF.

This clone has a single count. V gene TRBV4-3 combines with J gene TRBJ2-3; 12 bases match TRBD2. Germline assignment: CDR1 LGHNA and CDR2 YSLEER. V shed 3 bases, J shed 0 bases, and the junction held 1 base outside the gene matches. This CDR3 spans 16 amino acids. The CDR3 here is CASSQGLAGSTDTQYF. In DNA, the CDR3 is TGCGCCAGCAGCCAGGGACTAGCGGGTAGCACAGATACGCAGTATTTT.

The chain carries TRBV4-1 and TRBJ2-5; 8 nucleotides agree with TRBD2. The germline CDR1 and CDR2 sequences are MGHRA and YSYEKL. Trimming removed 4 bases from V and 5 bases from J; junction bases left unmatched: 9. The CDR3 runs to 15 residues. Here the CDR3 reads CASSPGAGERETQYF. CDR3 nucleotide sequence: TGCGCCAGCAGCCCGGGAGCGGGAGAAAGGGAGACCCAGTACTTC.

The rearrangement uses TRBV27 and TRBJ2-7, with D possibly being TRBD1 (5 bases). Trimming took off 6 bases at V and 0 bases at J, with 18 bases between the two ends. From germline, CDR1 is MNHEY and CDR2 SMNVEV (reference sequence). The CDR3 extends over 16 amino acids. The CDR3, as DNA: TGTGCCAGCAGCCCTCCCCCCGGAAGGGGCTCCTACGAGCAGTACTTC. Its translation is CASSPPPGRGSYEQYF.